This T cell receptor beta chain is from a study of CXCR3-negative and CXCR3-positive naive CD8 T cells (dated by TCRdb to the late 2010s). In the study overall: In total, about 135 million TRB reads were obtained, or roughly 1.5 +/- 0.3 million reads per library. The diversity and physicochemical repertoire analyses included approximately ten donors pooled from two independent experiments. Naive subsets from about five donors and memory cells from 3 donors were included in the TRBV-TRBJ cluster analysis. Beyond this particular receptor, the publication reports: CXCR3 expression partially decreased after cryopreservation, so most assays used freshly isolated PBMCs. Because surface CD5, which is linked to self-reactivity in mice, was comparable between the naive subsets, TCR interaction strength was also inferred from TRB CDR3 physicochemical properties. Comparably high repertoire diversity was found in both naive subsets, whereas much lower repertoire diversity was found in memory CD8+ T cells. TRB CDR3s from CXCR3-positive naive cells showed higher hydrophobicity (lower Kidera factor 4), lower energy, and higher strength and volume indices than CXCR3-negative naive cells. TRBV-TRBJ usage was similar between naive CXCR3-negative and CXCR3-positive cells from the same donor, while memory cells showed distinct patterns.

Note on this clonotype: Its antigen is still unknown.

The CDR3 measures 15 amino acids from cysteine to phenylalanine. No coding sequence is recorded. The germline V gene gives CDR1 as MNHEY and CDR2 as SVGAGI. TCRdb lists the instrument as NextSeq 550. The Human TCR Profiling Kit (MiLaboratory) was used to make UMI-labeled 5' RACE TRB cDNA libraries. The full amount of extracted RNA was used for cDNA synthesis, and the full amount of resulting cDNA was used for PCR amplification. Libraries were prepared in parallel with an identical number of PCR cycles. The original methods were these. MIGEC and MiXCR extracted about 53,000 +/- 10,000 unique UMI-labeled TRB cDNA molecules per library, requiring at least two reads per UMI. Each library averaged about 37,000 +/- 9,700 functional in-frame TRB CDR3 nucleotide clonotypes without stop codons. Diversity metrics, including normalized Shannon-Wiener and Chao1, were computed in VDJtools after downsampling to 5000 UMI-labeled TRB molecules per sample. For the central five CDR3 residues, VDJtools calculated physicochemical properties weighted by clonotype size, namely interaction energy, strength, volume and Kidera factor 4. TCRdb reprocessed the reads; each CDR3 protein sequence makes one entry, and DNA is unavailable. TCRdb assigned the V and J calls; the authors' analysis was not used. This sample's listing comprises some 50,000 distinct CDR3 sequences. The ten largest clones capture about 1.4% of the sample.

Each CD8+ T cell subset was flow-sorted in triplicate, with some 300,000 cells per subset placed directly into RLT lysis buffer. To exclude memory contaminants, naive CD8+ T cells were stringently defined as CD45RO-CCR7+CD27+CD95-. Standard density gradient centrifugation was used to isolate peripheral blood mononuclear cells from buffy coats. Naive CXCR3-negative and CXCR3-positive CD8+ T cells were flow-sorted using a FACSAria III. Total RNA was extracted from sorted cells with an RNeasy Mini Kit. What was sequenced was naive CXCR3- CD8+ T cells from blood. The cell subset or site tag for this specimen amounts to: CD45RO-CCR7+CD27+CD95- naive CD8+ T cells lacking CXCR3 (TNR3-). The origin of this receptor is a human donor in good health. Some clones in this sample may be carry-over from other donors' samples. The rearrangement combines TRBV6-5 with TRBJ2-3; TCRdb reports TRBD1, a call that lacks DNA to check it against. The CDR3 sequence is CASSYRPRTHDTQYF.